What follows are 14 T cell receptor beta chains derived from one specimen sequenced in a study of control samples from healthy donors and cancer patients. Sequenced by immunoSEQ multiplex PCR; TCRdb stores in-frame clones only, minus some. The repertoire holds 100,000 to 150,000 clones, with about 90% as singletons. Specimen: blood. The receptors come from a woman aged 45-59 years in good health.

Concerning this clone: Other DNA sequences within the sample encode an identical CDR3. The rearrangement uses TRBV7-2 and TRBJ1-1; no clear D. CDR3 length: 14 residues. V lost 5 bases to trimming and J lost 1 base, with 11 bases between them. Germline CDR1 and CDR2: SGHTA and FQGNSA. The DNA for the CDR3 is TGTGCCAGCAGCATAGGTCGAGGGAACACTGAAGCTTTCTTT. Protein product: CASSIGRGNTEAFF.

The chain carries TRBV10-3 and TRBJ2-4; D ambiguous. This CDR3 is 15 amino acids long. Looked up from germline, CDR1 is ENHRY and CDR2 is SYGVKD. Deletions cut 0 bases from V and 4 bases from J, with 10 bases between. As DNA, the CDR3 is TGTGCCATCAGTGAGTCTTATGGCGGTAAAAACATTCAGTACTTC. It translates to CAISESYGGKNIQYF.

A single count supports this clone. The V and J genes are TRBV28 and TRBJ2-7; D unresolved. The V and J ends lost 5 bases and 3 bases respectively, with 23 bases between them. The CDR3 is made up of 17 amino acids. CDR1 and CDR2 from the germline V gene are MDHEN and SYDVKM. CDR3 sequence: CASSRLTGRVKHYEQYF. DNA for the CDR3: TGTGCCAGCAGTCGCTTAACCGGACGCGTTAAACACTACGAGCAGTACTTC.

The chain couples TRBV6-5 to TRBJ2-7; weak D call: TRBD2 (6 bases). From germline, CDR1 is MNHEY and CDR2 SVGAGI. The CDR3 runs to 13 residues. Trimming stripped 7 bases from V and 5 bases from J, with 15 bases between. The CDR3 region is CASTRPWGDEQYF. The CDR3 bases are TGTGCCAGCACCCGACCCTGGGGGGACGAGCAGTACTTC.

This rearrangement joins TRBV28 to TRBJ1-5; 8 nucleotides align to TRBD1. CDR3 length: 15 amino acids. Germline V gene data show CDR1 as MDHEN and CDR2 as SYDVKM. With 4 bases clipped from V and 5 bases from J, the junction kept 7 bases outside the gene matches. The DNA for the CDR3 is TGTGCCAGCAGTTGGACAGGGAGCCTGGATCAGCCCCAGCATTTT. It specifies CASSWTGSLDQPQHF.

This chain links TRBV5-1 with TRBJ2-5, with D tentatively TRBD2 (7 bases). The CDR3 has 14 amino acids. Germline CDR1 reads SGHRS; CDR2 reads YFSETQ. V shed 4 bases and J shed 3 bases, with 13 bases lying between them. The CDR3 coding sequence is TGCGCCAGCAGCGCTCTAGGGGGGGAAGAGACCCAGTACTTC. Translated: CASSALGGEETQYF.

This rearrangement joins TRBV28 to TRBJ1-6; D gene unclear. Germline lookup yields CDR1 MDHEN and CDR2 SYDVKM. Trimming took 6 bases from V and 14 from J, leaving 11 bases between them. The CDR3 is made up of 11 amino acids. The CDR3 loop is CASSPELTLHF. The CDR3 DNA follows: TGTGCCAGCAGCCCGGAGTTAACCCTCCACTTT.

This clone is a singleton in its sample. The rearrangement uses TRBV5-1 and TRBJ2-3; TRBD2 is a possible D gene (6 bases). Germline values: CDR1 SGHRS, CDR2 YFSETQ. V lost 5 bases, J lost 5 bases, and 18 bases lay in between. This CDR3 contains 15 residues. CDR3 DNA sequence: TGCGCCAGCAGGAGGGGCCCAGAGGGAGGAGATACGCAGTATTTT. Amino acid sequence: CASRRGPEGGDTQYF.

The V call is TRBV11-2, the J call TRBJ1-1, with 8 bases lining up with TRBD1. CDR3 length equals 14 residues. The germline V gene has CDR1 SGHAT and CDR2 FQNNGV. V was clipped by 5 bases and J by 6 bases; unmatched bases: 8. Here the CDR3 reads CASSPQAGGAEAFF. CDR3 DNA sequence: TGTGCCAGCAGCCCCCAAGCAGGGGGCGCTGAAGCTTTCTTT.

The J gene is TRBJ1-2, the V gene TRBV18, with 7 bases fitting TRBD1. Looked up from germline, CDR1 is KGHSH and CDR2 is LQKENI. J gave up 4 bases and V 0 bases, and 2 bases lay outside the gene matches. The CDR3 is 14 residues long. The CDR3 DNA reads TGTGCCAGCTCACCACCGGGACAGAGCTATGGCTACACCTTC. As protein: CASSPPGQSYGYTF. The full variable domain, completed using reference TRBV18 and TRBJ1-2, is NAGVMQNPRHLVRRRGQEARLRCSPMKGHSHVYWYRQLPEEGLKFMVYLQKENIIDESGMPKERFSAEFPKEGPSILRIQQVVRGDSAAYFCASSPPGQSYGYTFGSGTRLTVV.

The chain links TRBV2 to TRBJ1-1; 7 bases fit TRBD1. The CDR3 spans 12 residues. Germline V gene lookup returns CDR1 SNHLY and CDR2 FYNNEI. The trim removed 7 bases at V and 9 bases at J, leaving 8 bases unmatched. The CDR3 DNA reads TGTGCCAGCAAATCAGGGACAGAACAAGCTTTCTTT. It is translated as CASKSGTEQAFF.

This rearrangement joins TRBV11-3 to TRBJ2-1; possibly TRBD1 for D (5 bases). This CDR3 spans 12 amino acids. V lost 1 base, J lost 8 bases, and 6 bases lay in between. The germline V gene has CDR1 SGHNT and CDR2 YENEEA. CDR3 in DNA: TGTGCCAGCAGCTTAGTGGGGCATGAGCAGTTCTTC. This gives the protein CASSLVGHEQFF.

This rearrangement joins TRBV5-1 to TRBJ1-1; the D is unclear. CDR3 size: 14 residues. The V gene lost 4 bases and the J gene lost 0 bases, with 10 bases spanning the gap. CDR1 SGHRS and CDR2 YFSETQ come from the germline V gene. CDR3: CASSPDGVNTEAFF. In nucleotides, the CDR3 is TGCGCCAGCAGCCCGGACGGGGTGAACACTGAAGCTTTCTTT.

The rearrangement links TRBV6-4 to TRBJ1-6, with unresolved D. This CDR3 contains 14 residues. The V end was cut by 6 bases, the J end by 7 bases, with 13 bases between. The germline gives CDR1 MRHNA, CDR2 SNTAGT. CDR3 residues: CASSQQSLNSPLHF. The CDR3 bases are TGTGCCAGCAGCCAACAGAGCTTGAATTCACCCCTCCACTTT.